This TCR beta chain emerged from a study of blood T cell repertoires in COVID-19. The overall study: The United States, Italy and Spain supplied acute and convalescent COVID-19 samples.

Methods used by the authors: Cell counts per sample came from amplifying reference gene primers. The repertoire was sequenced with immunoSEQ multiplex PCR; TCRdb's copy has only in-frame clones and lacks some. The D gene and trimming were derived from the DNA, and the V and J assignments and clone size from that table. The repertoire holds about 190,000 clones, roughly 90% seen once, with roughly 0.56% in the top ten. About this clone itself: The junction and the germline gene differ at one end; a read error may be behind it.

The CDR3 extends over 14 amino acids. The germline gives CDR1 GTSNPN, CDR2 SVGIG (reference sequence). The rearrangement links TRBV30 to TRBJ2-7, with a weak D call TRBD2 (6 bases). The sequence came from a man aged 50 to 59 with acute or convalescent COVID-19. Specimen: peripheral blood. This chain's CDR3 is CAWGRSLLSSEQYF. The CDR3 DNA reads as TGTGCCTGGGGGAGGTCCCTTCTTTCCTCCGAGCAGTACTTC.